This TCR beta chain derives from a study of Graves' ophthalmopathy and Graves' hyperthyroidism. Regarding the study as a whole: Prediction of ophthalmopathy progression reached roughly 64% sensitivity and under 80% specificity.

This clonotype was seen many times. The antigen is not known. RNA transcripts yielded amplified TCR beta CDR3 regions. The workflow started with a first-round RT-PCR run with HTBI primers and then moved on to a second-round multiplex PCR. TCRdb recomputed calls from the multiplex PCR reads with MiXCR, one row per CDR3 protein. The sample carries about 210,000 distinct CDR3 sequences, just under 30% recorded once. V shed 4 bases, J shed 2 bases, and the junction held 3 bases outside the gene matches. CDR3 size: 16 residues. The V gene's germline CDR1 is MNHEY and CDR2 SVGAGI. V gene TRBV6-5 combines with J gene TRBJ2-6, with 9 bases lining up with TRBD1. The sample comprised peripheral blood. The sequence derives from a man between 50 and 59 years old with Graves' ophthalmopathy. Here the CDR3 reads CASSFTGGAGANVLTF. CDR3 bases: TGTGCCAGCAGTTTCACAGGGGGCGCTGGGGCCAACGTCCTGACTTTC.